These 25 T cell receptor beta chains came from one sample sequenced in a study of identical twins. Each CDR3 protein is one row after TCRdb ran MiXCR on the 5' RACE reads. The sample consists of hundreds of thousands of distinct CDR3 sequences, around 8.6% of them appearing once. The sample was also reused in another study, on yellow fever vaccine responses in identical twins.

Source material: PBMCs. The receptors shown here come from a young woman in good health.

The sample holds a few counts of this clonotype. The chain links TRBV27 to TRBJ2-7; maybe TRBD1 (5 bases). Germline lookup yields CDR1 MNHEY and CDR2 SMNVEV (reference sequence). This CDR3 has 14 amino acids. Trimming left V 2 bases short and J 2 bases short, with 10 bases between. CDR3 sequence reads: CASSLQGMPYEQYF. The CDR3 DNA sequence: TGTGCCAGCAGTTTACAGGGAATGCCCTACGAGCAGTACTTC.

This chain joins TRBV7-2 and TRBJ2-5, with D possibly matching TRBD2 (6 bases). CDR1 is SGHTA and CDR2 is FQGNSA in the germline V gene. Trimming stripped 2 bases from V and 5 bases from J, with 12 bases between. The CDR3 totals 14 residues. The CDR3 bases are TGTGCCAGCAGCTTATGGGGGGTACGGGAGACCCAGTACTTC. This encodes CASSLWGVRETQYF.

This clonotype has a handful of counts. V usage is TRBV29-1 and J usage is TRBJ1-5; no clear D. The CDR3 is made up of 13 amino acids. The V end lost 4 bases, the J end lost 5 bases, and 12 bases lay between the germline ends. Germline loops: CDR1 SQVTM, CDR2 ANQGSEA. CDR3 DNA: TGCAGCGTTGGGTCAGGCCCTTATCAGCCCCAGCATTTT. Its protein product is CSVGSGPYQPQHF.

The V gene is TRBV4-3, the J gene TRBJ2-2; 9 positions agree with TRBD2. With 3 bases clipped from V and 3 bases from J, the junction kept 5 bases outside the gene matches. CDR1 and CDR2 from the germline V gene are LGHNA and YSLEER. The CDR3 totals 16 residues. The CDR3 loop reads CASSHLLAGDTGELFF. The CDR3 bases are TGCGCCAGCAGCCACCTTTTAGCGGGAGACACCGGGGAGCTGTTTTTT.

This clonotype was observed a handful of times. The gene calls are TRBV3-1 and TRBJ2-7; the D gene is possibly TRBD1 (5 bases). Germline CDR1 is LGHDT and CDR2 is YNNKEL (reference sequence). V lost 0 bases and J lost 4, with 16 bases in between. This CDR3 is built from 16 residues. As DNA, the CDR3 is TGTGCCAGCAGCCAAGAAGGGCACAGGTCCGTATACGAGCAGTACTTC. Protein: CASSQEGHRSVYEQYF.

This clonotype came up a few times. CDR3 bases: TGTGCCAGCAGTCTTCAACAGGGGGCTTATAGCTACAATGAGCAGTTCTTC. It specifies CASSLQQGAYSYNEQFF. The chain has TRBV12-3 or TRBV12-4 and TRBJ2-1, with 9 nucleotides matching TRBD1. The V segment lost 5 bases and the J segment 3 bases; nucleotides outside the gene matches: 11. The CDR3 covers 17 residues.

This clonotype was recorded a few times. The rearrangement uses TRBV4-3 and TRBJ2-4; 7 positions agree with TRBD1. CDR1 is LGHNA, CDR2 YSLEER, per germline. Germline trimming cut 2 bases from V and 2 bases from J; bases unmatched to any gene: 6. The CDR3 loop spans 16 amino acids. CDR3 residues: CASSQTIQGSKNIQYF. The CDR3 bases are TGCGCCAGCAGCCAAACAATACAGGGGTCCAAAAACATTCAGTACTTC.

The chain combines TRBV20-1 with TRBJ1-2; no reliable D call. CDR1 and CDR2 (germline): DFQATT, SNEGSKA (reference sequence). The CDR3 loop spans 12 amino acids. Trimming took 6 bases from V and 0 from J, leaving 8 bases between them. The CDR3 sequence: CSAWAANYGYTF. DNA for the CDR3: TGCAGTGCCTGGGCAGCTAACTATGGCTACACCTTC.

The DNA of the CDR3 is TGTGCCAGCAGTTTACCAGGAGTTCACTACGAGCAGTACTTC. Its translation: CASSLPGVHYEQYF. The rearrangement uses TRBV27 and TRBJ2-7; D is undetermined. V was shortened by 2 bases and J by 3 bases, with 11 bases between the two germline ends. CDR3 length equals 14 residues. From germline, CDR1 is MNHEY and CDR2 SMNVEV (reference sequence).

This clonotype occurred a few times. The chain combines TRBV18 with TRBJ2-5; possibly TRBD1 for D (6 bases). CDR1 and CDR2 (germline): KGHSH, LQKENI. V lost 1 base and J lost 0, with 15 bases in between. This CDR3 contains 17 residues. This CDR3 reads CASSPHLGARDQETQYF. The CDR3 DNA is TGTGCCAGCTCACCACATTTGGGGGCGAGGGACCAAGAGACCCAGTACTTC.

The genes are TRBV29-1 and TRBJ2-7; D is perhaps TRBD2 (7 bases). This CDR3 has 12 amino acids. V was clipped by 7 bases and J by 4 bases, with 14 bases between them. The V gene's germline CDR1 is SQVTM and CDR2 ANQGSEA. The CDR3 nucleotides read TGCAGCGGCAGGGAGGGGGTGTACGAGCAGTACTTC. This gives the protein CSGREGVYEQYF.

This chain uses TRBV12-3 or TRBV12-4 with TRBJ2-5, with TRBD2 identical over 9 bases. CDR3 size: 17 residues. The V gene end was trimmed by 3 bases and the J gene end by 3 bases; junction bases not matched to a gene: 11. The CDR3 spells CASSLERGASGKETQYF. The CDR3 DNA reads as TGTGCCAGCAGTTTGGAGCGGGGGGCCTCGGGGAAAGAGACCCAGTACTTC.

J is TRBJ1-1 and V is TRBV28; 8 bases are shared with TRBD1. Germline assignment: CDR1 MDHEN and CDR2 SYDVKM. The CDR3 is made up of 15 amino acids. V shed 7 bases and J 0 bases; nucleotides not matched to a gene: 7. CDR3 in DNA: TGTGCCAGCACAGGGACAGGATCCATGAACACTGAAGCTTTCTTT. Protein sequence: CASTGTGSMNTEAFF.

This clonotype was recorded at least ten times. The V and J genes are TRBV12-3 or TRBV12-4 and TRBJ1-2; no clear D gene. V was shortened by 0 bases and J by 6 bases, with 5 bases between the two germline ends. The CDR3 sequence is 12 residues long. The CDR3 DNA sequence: TGTGCCAGCAGTTTAGCCGGAAATGGCTACACCTTC. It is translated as CASSLAGNGYTF.

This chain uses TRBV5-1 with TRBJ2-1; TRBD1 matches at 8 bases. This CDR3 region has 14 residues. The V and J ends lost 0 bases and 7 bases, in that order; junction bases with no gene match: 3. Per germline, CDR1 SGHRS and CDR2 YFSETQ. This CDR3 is CASSLEGQGNEQFF. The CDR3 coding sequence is TGCGCCAGCAGCTTGGAAGGACAGGGTAATGAGCAGTTCTTC.

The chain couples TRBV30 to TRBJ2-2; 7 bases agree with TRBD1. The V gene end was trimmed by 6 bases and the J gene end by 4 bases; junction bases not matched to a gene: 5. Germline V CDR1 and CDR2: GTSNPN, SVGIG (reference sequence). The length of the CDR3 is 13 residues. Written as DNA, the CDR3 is TGTGCCTGCAACAGGGGATCCACCGGGGAGCTGTTTTTT. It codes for CACNRGSTGELFF.

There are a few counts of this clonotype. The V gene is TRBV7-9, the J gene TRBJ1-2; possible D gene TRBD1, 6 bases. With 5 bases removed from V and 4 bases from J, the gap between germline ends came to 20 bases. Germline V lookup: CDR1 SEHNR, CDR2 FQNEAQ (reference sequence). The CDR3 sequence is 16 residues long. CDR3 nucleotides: TGTGCCAGCAGCCCACTCATAAGGACAGAAAGCTATGGCTACACCTTC. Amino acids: CASSPLIRTESYGYTF.

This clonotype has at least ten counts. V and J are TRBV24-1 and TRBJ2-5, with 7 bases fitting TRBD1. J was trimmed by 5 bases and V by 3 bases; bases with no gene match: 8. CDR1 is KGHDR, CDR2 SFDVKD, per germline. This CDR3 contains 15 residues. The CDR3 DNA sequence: TGTGCCACCAGTGATCCCACAGGGGCCGGGGAGACCCAGTACTTC. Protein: CATSDPTGAGETQYF.

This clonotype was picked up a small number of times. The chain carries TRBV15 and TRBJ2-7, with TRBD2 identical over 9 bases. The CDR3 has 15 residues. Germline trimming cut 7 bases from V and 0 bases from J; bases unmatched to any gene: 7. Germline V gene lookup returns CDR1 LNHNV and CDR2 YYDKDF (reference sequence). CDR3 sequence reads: CATTYDSGSSYEQYF. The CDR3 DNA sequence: TGTGCCACCACCTACGATAGCGGGAGCTCCTACGAGCAGTACTTC.

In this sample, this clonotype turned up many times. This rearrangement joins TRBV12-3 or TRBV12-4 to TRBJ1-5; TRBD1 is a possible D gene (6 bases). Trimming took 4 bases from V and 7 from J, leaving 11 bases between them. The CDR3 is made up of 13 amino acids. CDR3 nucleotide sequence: TGTGCCAGCAGTTCAGGGGTGGCCCAGCCCCAGCATTTT. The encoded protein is CASSSGVAQPQHF.

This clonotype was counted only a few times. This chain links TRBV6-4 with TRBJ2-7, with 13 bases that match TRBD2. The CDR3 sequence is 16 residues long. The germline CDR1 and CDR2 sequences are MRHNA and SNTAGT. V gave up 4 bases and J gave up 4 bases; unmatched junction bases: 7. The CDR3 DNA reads TGTGCCAGCAGTGGGACTAGCGGGAGCGACGAGTACGAGCAGTACTTC. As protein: CASSGTSGSDEYEQYF.

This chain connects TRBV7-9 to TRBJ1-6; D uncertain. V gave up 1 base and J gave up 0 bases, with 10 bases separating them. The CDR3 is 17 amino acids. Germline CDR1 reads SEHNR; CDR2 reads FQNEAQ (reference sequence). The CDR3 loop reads CASSLDPRSSYNSPLHF. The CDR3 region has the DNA TGTGCCAGCAGCTTAGACCCCCGGAGCTCCTATAATTCACCCCTCCACTTT.

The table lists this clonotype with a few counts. The CDR3 DNA reads TGTGCCACCAGTGATATAGCCAATGAGCAGTTCTTC. Translation gives CATSDIANEQFF. The chain has TRBV24-1 and TRBJ2-1; D ambiguous. CDR3 size: 12 residues. CDR1 KGHDR and CDR2 SFDVKD come from the germline V gene. V was trimmed by 3 bases and J by 6 bases, leaving 5 bases between them.

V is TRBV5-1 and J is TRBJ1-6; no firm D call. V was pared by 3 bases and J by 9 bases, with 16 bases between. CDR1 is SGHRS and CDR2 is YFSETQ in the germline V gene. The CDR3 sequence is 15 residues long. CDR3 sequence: CASSSGRVQPSPLHF. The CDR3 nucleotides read TGCGCCAGCAGCTCAGGCCGGGTCCAGCCTTCACCCCTCCACTTT.

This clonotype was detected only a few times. In DNA, the CDR3 is TGTGCCAGCTCACCTGGACAGGGAAGAACTGAAGCTTTCTTT. This gives the protein CASSPGQGRTEAFF. This chain connects TRBV18 to TRBJ1-1, with 8 nucleotides matching TRBD1. Per germline, CDR1 KGHSH and CDR2 LQKENI. V trimming: 3 bases; J trimming: 5 bases; junction bases outside the gene matches: 5. CDR3 length: 14 amino acids.